These 25 T cell receptor beta chains were sequenced from one sample in a study of blood T cell repertoires in COVID-19. Some clones are missing from TCRdb's copy, which holds only in-frame ones; the method was immunoSEQ multiplex PCR. Among 150,000 to 200,000 clones listed, roughly 73% were seen once. Sequenced input: peripheral blood. The receptors stem from a man aged 65 to 85 with acute or convalescent COVID-19.

The chain couples TRBV9 to TRBJ1-2, with D unresolved. The V end lost 0 bases, the J end lost 4 bases, and 10 bases lay between the germline ends. Looked up from germline, CDR1 is SGDLS and CDR2 is YYNGEE. The CDR3 loop spans 14 amino acids. The CDR3 nucleotides read TGTGCCAGCAGCGTAGGGGCCGAGGGCTATGGCTACACCTTC. It encodes CASSVGAEGYGYTF.

V and J are TRBV5-1 and TRBJ2-3; TRBD2 matches 9 bases. Germline V gene lookup returns CDR1 SGHRS and CDR2 YFSETQ. The trim removed 0 bases at V and 7 bases at J, leaving 12 bases unmatched. The CDR3 length is 17 residues. CDR3 in amino acids: CASSLGASGMSSNTQYF. Written as DNA, the CDR3 is TGCGCCAGCAGCTTGGGGGCTAGCGGGATGAGCTCGAATACGCAGTATTTT.

The chain uses TRBV6-2 or TRBV6-3 and TRBJ2-3, with 9 bases lining up with TRBD1. Unmatched junction bases numbered 15, after V lost 4 bases and J lost 7 bases. The V gene's germline CDR1 is MNHEY and CDR2 SVGEGT. This CDR3 is 17 amino acids long. DNA for the CDR3: TGTGCCAGCAGTTTGAGTCTGGGGGACAGGGTATTACATACGCAGTATTTT. Protein: CASSLSLGDRVLHTQYF.

The rearrangement uses TRBV7-8 and TRBJ2-7; 10 bases match TRBD1. Germline lookup yields CDR1 SGHVS and CDR2 FQNEAQ. With 1 base clipped from V and 5 bases from J, the junction kept 14 bases outside the gene matches. The CDR3 contains 18 residues. DNA for the CDR3: TGTGCCAGCAGCTTAGTGGTCTTCCGGGACAGGGGTAATCACGAGCAGTACTTC. It codes for CASSLVVFRDRGNHEQYF.

The J gene is TRBJ1-2, the V gene TRBV19; TRBD1 is a possible D gene (5 bases). Trimming pared 5 bases from V and 4 bases from J, leaving 17 bases between. The CDR3 sequence is 15 residues long. Germline V gene data show CDR1 as LNHDA and CDR2 as SQIVND (reference sequence). CDR3 protein: CASSDAGNGIYGYTF. The CDR3, as DNA: TGTGCCAGTAGTGACGCAGGGAATGGGATCTATGGCTACACCTTC.

V gene TRBV19 combines with J gene TRBJ2-7; TRBD2 matches at 7 bases. The CDR3 consists of 12 residues. Germline lookup yields CDR1 LNHDA and CDR2 SQIVND (reference sequence). V was pared by 5 bases and J by 3 bases, with 1 base of the junction left unmatched. The CDR3 DNA follows: TGTGCCAGTAGTGGGGGGGTCTACGAGCAGTACTTC. Amino acid sequence: CASSGGVYEQYF.

Points on this clone: The same CDR3 can be traced to other DNA sequences in this sample. This chain connects TRBV18 to TRBJ1-2; 10 nucleotides agree with TRBD1. The CDR3 runs to 15 residues. V was pared by 2 bases and J by 5 bases, with 5 bases of the junction left unmatched. The V gene's germline CDR1 is KGHSH and CDR2 LQKENI. The CDR3 DNA reads as TGTGCCAGCTCACCAACGGGGACAGGGGATTATGGCTACACCTTC. Translating it yields CASSPTGTGDYGYTF.

The genes are TRBV7-2 and TRBJ2-1; 9 bases are shared with TRBD2. The CDR3 sequence is 16 residues long. Germline V CDR1 and CDR2: SGHTA, FQGNSA. With 3 bases clipped from V and 5 bases from J, the junction kept 8 bases outside the gene matches. The CDR3 loop reads CASSFGSGSGDNEQFF. The CDR3 DNA follows: TGTGCCAGCAGCTTCGGTAGCGGGAGCGGGGACAATGAGCAGTTCTTC.

This clone appeared a few times. V gene TRBV27 combines with J gene TRBJ2-3; 11 positions agree with TRBD2. The CDR3 spans 15 residues. Germline lookup yields CDR1 MNHEY and CDR2 SMNVEV (reference sequence). Trimming at V came to 6 bases and at J to 9 bases, leaving 11 bases not matched to a gene. Written as DNA, the CDR3 is TGTGCCAGCAGCATAGCGGGAGGGGGATACGGAACGCAGTATTTT. Its translation: CASSIAGGGYGTQYF.

This sequence joins TRBV11-2 and TRBJ1-1, with TRBD1 as a possible D gene (6 bases). CDR1 and CDR2 (germline): SGHAT, FQNNGV. The CDR3 has 15 residues. Deletions cut 5 bases from V and 3 bases from J, with 16 bases between. In DNA form, the CDR3 reads TGTGCCAGCAGCCCAGGTAGGACAGCTCACACTGAAGCTTTCTTT. Translation gives CASSPGRTAHTEAFF.

This clone was found many times. This sequence joins TRBV7-2 and TRBJ2-7; 7 bases are a match to TRBD1. Trimming cost V 0 bases and J 4 bases; bases outside gene matches: 3. This CDR3 is 14 amino acids long. Germline V gene data show CDR1 as SGHTA and CDR2 as FQGNSA. In DNA, the CDR3 is TGTGCCAGCAGCTTAGCGGGACAGCAATACGAGCAGTACTTC. Translating it yields CASSLAGQQYEQYF.

This clone was recorded a few times. J is TRBJ1-2 and V is TRBV6-5; D perhaps matches TRBD1 (5 bases). V dropped 6 bases and J dropped 5 bases, with 13 bases sitting between them. CDR1 MNHEY and CDR2 SVGAGI come from the germline V gene. The CDR3 covers 13 residues. CDR3 DNA: TGTGCCAGCAGGACAGTAGGACGGTATGGCTACACCTTC. This sequence encodes CASRTVGRYGYTF.

This clone was counted between two and nine times. V and J are TRBV14 and TRBJ2-1, with no clear D. Germline loops: CDR1 SGHDN, CDR2 FVKESK. The CDR3 runs to 18 residues. Trimming pared 1 base from V and 0 bases from J, leaving 16 bases between. The CDR3 nucleotides read TGTGCCAGCAGCCAAGGCCCGGCGGTCGGCCGCTCCTACAATGAGCAGTTCTTC. Translation gives CASSQGPAVGRSYNEQFF.

The rearrangement joins TRBV24-1 to TRBJ2-1; 11 nucleotides line up with TRBD2. The CDR3 runs to 15 residues. V lost 4 bases and J lost 8; bases outside the gene matches: 6. Germline V lookup: CDR1 KGHDR, CDR2 SFDVKD. CDR3 amino acids: CATSEEGLAVHEQFF. For the CDR3, the DNA is TGTGCCACCAGTGAGGAGGGACTAGCGGTCCATGAGCAGTTCTTC.

The CDR3 DNA is TGTGCCAGCTCACTCGCGGGGGTGAACTACGAGCAGTACTTC. Protein sequence: CASSLAGVNYEQYF. V is TRBV18 and J is TRBJ2-7; 7 positions match TRBD2. The CDR3 is 14 residues long. V was pared by 4 bases and J by 3 bases, with 6 bases of the junction left unmatched. Germline V gives CDR1 KGHSH, CDR2 LQKENI.

The rearrangement links TRBV7-6 to TRBJ1-6, with TRBD1 matching over 9 bases. Germline assignment: CDR1 SGHVS and CDR2 FNYEAQ. The CDR3 totals 15 residues. V gave up 2 bases and J gave up 7 bases; unmatched junction bases: 3. The CDR3 DNA reads as TGTGCCAGCAGCTTAACAGGGGGCATGAATTCACCCCTCCACTTT. Translation gives CASSLTGGMNSPLHF.

The V and J genes are TRBV7-9 and TRBJ2-5, with TRBD1 as a possible D gene (6 bases). The V end lost 5 bases, the J end lost 3 bases, and 19 bases lay between the germline ends. Germline V CDR1 and CDR2: SEHNR, FQNEAQ (reference sequence). The CDR3 sequence is 16 residues long. The chain's CDR3 is CASSPYGVDRKETQYF. The CDR3 DNA reads TGTGCCAGCAGCCCATATGGGGTGGACAGAAAAGAGACCCAGTACTTC. Filled out from reference TRBV7-9 and TRBJ2-5, the complete variable domain reads DTGVSQNPRHKITKRGQNVTFRCDPISEHNRLYWYRQTLGQGPEFLTYFQNEAQLEKSRLLSDRFSAERPKGSFSTLEIQRTEQGDSAMYLCASSPYGVDRKETQYFGPGTRLLVL.

This chain uses TRBV19 with TRBJ1-2; 9 nucleotides align to TRBD1. With 3 bases clipped from V and 2 bases from J, the junction kept 4 bases outside the gene matches. CDR1 and CDR2 (germline): LNHDA, SQIVND (reference sequence). This CDR3 contains 15 residues. CDR3 sequence reads: CASSIWGTGNYGYTF. CDR3 nucleotide sequence: TGTGCCAGTAGTATTTGGGGGACAGGGAACTATGGCTACACCTTC.

J is TRBJ1-6 and V is TRBV2, with D possibly matching TRBD1 (6 bases). Germline CDR1 is SNHLY and CDR2 is FYNNEI. V was cut by 6 bases and J by 5 bases, with 11 bases left in between. There are 14 residues in the CDR3. The CDR3 loop reads CASSPGTNNSPLHF. In nucleotides, the CDR3 is TGTGCCAGCAGCCCCGGGACAAATAATTCACCCCTCCACTTT. The full variable domain, completed using reference TRBV2 and TRBJ1-6, is EPEVTQTPSHQVTQMGQEVILRCVPISNHLYFYWYRQILGQKVEFLVSFYNNEISEKSEIFDDQFSVERPDGSNFTLKIRSTKLEDSAMYFCASSPGTNNSPLHFGNGTRLTVT.

The CDR3 spells CASSLGGTGSREQYF. The CDR3 region has the DNA TGTGCCAGCAGCTTAGGAGGGACAGGGTCCCGCGAGCAGTACTTC. The genes are TRBV5-5 and TRBJ2-7; 9 bases are a match to TRBD1. Germline V gene sequence: CDR1 SGHKS, CDR2 YYEKEE (reference sequence). The CDR3 is made up of 15 amino acids. V dropped 2 bases and J dropped 6; count of bases not matched to a gene: 9.

The chain is built from TRBV24-1 and TRBJ2-7, with D perhaps TRBD2 (5 bases). The CDR3 runs to 11 residues. The V end was cut by 5 bases, the J end by 5 bases, with 6 bases between. The germline gives CDR1 KGHDR, CDR2 SFDVKD. CDR3 region: CATSVGDEQYF. In nucleotides, the CDR3 is TGTGCCACCAGTGTCGGGGACGAGCAGTACTTC.

This clone appeared a single time. The chain has TRBV24-1 and TRBJ2-1, with TRBD1 matching over 8 bases. V shed 6 bases and J 8 bases; nucleotides not matched to a gene: 11. The CDR3 totals 15 residues. Germline V gives CDR1 KGHDR, CDR2 SFDVKD. In DNA, the CDR3 is TGTGCCACCAGTCATGGACAGGGCCCCACGGATGAGCAGTTCTTC. Translation gives CATSHGQGPTDEQFF.

V and J are TRBV5-6 and TRBJ1-3; perhaps TRBD1 as D (6 bases). Germline V gives CDR1 SGHDT, CDR2 YYEEEE. CDR3 size: 16 residues. Trimming took off 0 bases at V and 0 bases at J, with 10 bases between the two ends. The CDR3 sequence: CASSLGVTGSGNTIYF. In DNA, the CDR3 is TGTGCCAGCAGCTTGGGTGTGACAGGCTCTGGAAACACCATATATTTT. Full variable domain (missing parts from reference TRBV5-6 and TRBJ1-3): DAGVTQSPTHLIKTRGQQVTLRCSPKSGHDTVSWYQQALGQGPQFIFQYYEEEERQRGNFPDRFSGHQFPNYSSELNVNALLLGDSALYLCASSLGVTGSGNTIYFGEGSWLTVV.

In this sample, this clone turned up a few times. J is TRBJ1-5 and V is TRBV10-1, with D unclear. Trimming took 3 bases from V and 5 from J, leaving 5 bases between them. There are 12 residues in the CDR3. Germline CDR1 and CDR2: WNHNN and SYGVQD (reference sequence). CDR3 DNA: TGCGCCAGCAGTGACATTTATCAGCCCCAGCATTTT. Its protein product is CASSDIYQPQHF.

This sequence joins TRBV3-1 (or the pseudogene TRBV3-2) and TRBJ2-5; 14 nucleotides match TRBD2. This CDR3 has 16 residues. Germline assignment: CDR1 LGHDT and CDR2 YNNKEL (reference sequence). Losses at the gene ends were 5 bases for V and 2 bases for J; bases not matched to a gene: 4. CDR3 residues: CASSVGLAGGQETQYF. Here the CDR3 DNA reads TGTGCCAGCAGCGTCGGACTAGCGGGGGGACAAGAGACCCAGTACTTC.